These T cell receptor beta chains were read from a single sample in a study of T cells after yellow fever vaccination. TCRdb re-called the 5' RACE reads through MiXCR, storing one row per CDR3 protein. The data contain fewer than 350,000 distinct CDR3 sequences, 7.5% to 9% of them singletons. The source was PBMCs, collected on the day of the first yellow fever vaccination. These TCRs come from a man aged 18 to 35 who received the YFV17D yellow fever vaccine. Each CDR3 is given with its conserved first and last residue. The D gene is left open where the match is weak. Clone size appears in some rows only: once, few, many, or a class for an expanded clone.

D gene	V gene	clone size	J gene	CDR3 protein	CDR3 DNA
-	TRBV12-3/TRBV12-4	-	TRBJ2-1	CASSPKGQQFF	TGTGCCAGCAGTCCTAAGGGGCAGCAGTTCTTC
-	TRBV5-1	-	TRBJ1-1	CASSFKGGMNTEAFF	TGCGCCAGCAGCTTCAAAGGGGGGATGAACACTGAAGCTTTCTTT
TRBD1	TRBV6-5	-	TRBJ1-1	CASSYQGADTEAFF	TGTGCCAGCAGTTATCAGGGGGCGGACACTGAAGCTTTCTTT
TRBD2	TRBV6-2/TRBV6-3	-	TRBJ2-1	CASSENQLAVVIF	TGTGCCAGCAGTGAAAACCAACTAGCGGTAGTAATCTTC
TRBD2	TRBV7-2	many	TRBJ2-2	CASSFSSGGTTGELFF	TGTGCCAGCAGCTTTAGCAGCGGGGGTACCACCGGGGAGCTGTTTTTT
-	TRBV5-1	few	TRBJ1-2	CASSIEMDSYGYTF	TGCGCCAGCAGCATAGAAATGGACAGCTATGGCTACACCTTC
-	TRBV24-1	few	TRBJ2-1	CATSDSARDLQFF	TGTGCCACCAGTGATTCGGCCAGGGACCTGCAGTTCTTC
TRBD2	TRBV4-2	many	TRBJ2-5	CASSLGTSGGEETQYF	TGTGCCAGCAGCCTAGGGACTAGCGGAGGGGAAGAGACCCAGTACTTC
TRBD1	TRBV19	-	TRBJ1-5	CASSGTGANSNQPQHF	TGTGCCAGTAGTGGGACAGGAGCAAATAGCAATCAGCCCCAGCATTTT
TRBD1	TRBV19	-	TRBJ1-5	CASSGTGGMQPQHF	TGTGCCAGTAGTGGAACAGGGGGCATGCAGCCCCAGCATTTT
-	TRBV20-1	-	TRBJ2-2	CSARQTNTGGLFF	TGCAGTGCTAGACAGACGAACACCGGGGGGCTGTTTTTT
TRBD2	TRBV9	-	TRBJ2-1	CASSVVGGEQFF	TGTGCCAGCAGCGTAGTCGGGGGGGAGCAGTTCTTC
-	TRBV5-1	few	TRBJ1-2	CASSLGWGKDYGYTF	TGCGCCAGCAGCTTGGGATGGGGAAAAGACTATGGCTACACCTTC
-	TRBV20-1	few	TRBJ1-6	CSAQPGHSYNSPLHF	TGCAGTGCGCAACCGGGACACTCCTATAATTCACCCCTCCACTTT
-	TRBV4-1	-	TRBJ2-7	CASSQIGGEGEQYF	TGCGCCAGCAGCCAAATCGGGGGCGAAGGAGAGCAGTACTTC
-	TRBV10-3	many	TRBJ2-2	CAISPTENTGELFF	TGTGCCATCAGTCCGACAGAGAACACCGGGGAGCTGTTTTTT
TRBD2	TRBV6-1	-	TRBJ2-5	CAIHSGGEQETQYF	TGTGCCATACATAGCGGGGGTGAGCAAGAGACCCAGTACTTC
-	TRBV2	-	TRBJ2-6	CASSDPSGANVLTF	TGTGCCAGCAGTGATCCGTCTGGGGCCAACGTCCTGACTTTC
-	TRBV5-1	few	TRBJ2-3	CASSRDQRVYTDTQYF	TGCGCCAGCAGCCGAGACCAGCGGGTCTACACAGATACGCAGTATTTT
-	TRBV2	-	TRBJ2-5	CASTSGGSYF	TGTGCCAGCACCTCGGGTGGGTCGTACTTC
TRBD1	TRBV20-1	many	TRBJ2-3	CSRLSGQGANTQYF	TGCAGTCGACTTTCGGGACAGGGGGCGAATACGCAGTATTTT
-	TRBV29-1	-	TRBJ2-3	CSGRDSYTDTQYF	TGCAGCGGCCGGGACTCTTACACAGATACGCAGTATTTT